This TCR beta chain is drawn from a study of control samples from healthy donors and cancer patients. The repertoire was sequenced with immunoSEQ multiplex PCR; TCRdb's copy has only in-frame clones and lacks some. The sample includes some 70,000 clones, about 83% of them seen just once. The CDR3 runs to 15 residues. Germline V gives CDR1 SGHVS, CDR2 FNYEAQ. V dropped 5 bases and J dropped 1; count of bases not matched to a gene: 3. This sequence was found in a man in his sixties in good health. The rearrangement uses TRBV7-6 and TRBJ2-3; 10 bases are shared with TRBD2. The sample taken for sequencing was blood. CDR3 residues: CASSRSGGGTDTQYF. In DNA, the CDR3 is TGTGCCAGCAGCCGAAGCGGGGGGGGCACAGATACGCAGTATTTT.